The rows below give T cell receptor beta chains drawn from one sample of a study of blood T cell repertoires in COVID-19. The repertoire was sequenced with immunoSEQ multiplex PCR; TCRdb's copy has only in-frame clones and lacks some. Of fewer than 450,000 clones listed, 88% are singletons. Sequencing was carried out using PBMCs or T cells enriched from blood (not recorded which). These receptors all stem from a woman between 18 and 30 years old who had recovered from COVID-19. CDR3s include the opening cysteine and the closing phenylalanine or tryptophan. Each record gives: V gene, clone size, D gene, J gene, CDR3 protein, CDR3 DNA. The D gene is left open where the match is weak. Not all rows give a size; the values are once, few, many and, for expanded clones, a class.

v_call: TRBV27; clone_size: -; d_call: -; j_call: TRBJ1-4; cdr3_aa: CASSPTTKGREKLFF; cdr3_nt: TGTGCCAGCAGTCCAACGACCAAGGGGCGGGAAAAACTGTTTTTT
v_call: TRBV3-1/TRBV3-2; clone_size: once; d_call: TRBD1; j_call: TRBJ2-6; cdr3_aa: CASSQARQGAAGANVLTF; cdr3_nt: TGTGCCAGCAGCCAGGCTAGACAGGGGGCGGCGGGGGCCAACGTCCTGACTTTC
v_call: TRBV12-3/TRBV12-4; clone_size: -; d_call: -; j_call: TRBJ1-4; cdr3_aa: CASSFRGGEKLFF; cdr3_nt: TGTGCCAGCAGTTTTAGAGGGGGTGAAAAACTGTTTTTT
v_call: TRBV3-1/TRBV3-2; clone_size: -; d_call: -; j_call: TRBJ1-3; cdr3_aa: CASSHYLSSSGNTIYF; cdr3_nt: TGTGCCAGCAGCCATTATTTGTCCAGCTCTGGAAACACCATATATTTT
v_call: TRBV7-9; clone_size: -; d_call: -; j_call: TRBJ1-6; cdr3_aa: CASSFGAVSNSPLHF; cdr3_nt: TGTGCCAGCAGCTTTGGAGCAGTCTCAAATTCACCCCTCCACTTT
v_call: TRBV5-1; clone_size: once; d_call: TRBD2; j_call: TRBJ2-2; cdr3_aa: CASSASKAGLENCNTGELFF; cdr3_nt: TGCGCCAGCAGCGCCTCTAAGGCGGGACTAGAAAACTGTAACACCGGGGAGCTGTTTTTT
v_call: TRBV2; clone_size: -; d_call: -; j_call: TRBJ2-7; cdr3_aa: CASSERAGEYEQYF; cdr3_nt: TGTGCCAGCAGTGAACGGGCAGGGGAGTACGAGCAGTACTTC
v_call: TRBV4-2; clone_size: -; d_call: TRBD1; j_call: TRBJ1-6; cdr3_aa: CASSQAPRGTGAISPLHF; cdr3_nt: TGTGCCAGCAGCCAAGCTCCTAGGGGGACAGGGGCCATTTCACCCCTCCACTTT
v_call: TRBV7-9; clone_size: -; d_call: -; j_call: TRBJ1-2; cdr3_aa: CASSLFREDGYTF; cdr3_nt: TGTGCCAGCAGCTTATTCAGGGAGGATGGCTACACCTTC
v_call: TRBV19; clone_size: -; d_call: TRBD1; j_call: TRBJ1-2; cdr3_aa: CASSTNKQGVNYGYTF; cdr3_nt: TGTGCCAGTAGCACCAACAAACAGGGGGTTAACTATGGCTACACCTTC
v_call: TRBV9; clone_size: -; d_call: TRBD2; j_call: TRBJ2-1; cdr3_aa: CASSVPTSGGAENEQFF; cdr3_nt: TGTGCCAGCAGCGTACCCACTAGCGGGGGGGCCGAAAATGAGCAGTTCTTC
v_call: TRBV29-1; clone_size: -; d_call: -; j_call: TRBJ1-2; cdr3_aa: CSVEKMEQGEFYGYTF; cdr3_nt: TGCAGCGTTGAAAAGATGGAACAGGGTGAATTCTATGGCTACACCTTC
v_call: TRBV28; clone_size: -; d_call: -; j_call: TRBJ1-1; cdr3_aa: CASTQGLGGAFF; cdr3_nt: TGTGCCAGCACCCAGGGGCTCGGAGGAGCTTTCTTT